Below, one T cell receptor (beta chain) is given with its context. This sample is part of a study of blood T cell repertoires in COVID-19. Study context: Acute and convalescent COVID-19 specimens originated in the United States, Italy and Spain.

The germline V gene encodes CDR1 MDHEN and CDR2 SYDVKM. This CDR3 has 14 residues. V shed 6 bases and J 5 bases; nucleotides not matched to a gene: 5. Sequencing was performed with immunoSEQ multiplex PCR; in TCRdb, only in-frame clones are kept and a portion is missing. The profile shows about 140,000 clones, more than 60% of them singletons. The chain has TRBV28 and TRBJ1-4; TRBD1 matches 8 bases. The receptor was isolated from a woman between 55 and 75 years old with acute or convalescent COVID-19. Material: peripheral blood. In DNA form, the CDR3 reads TGTGCCAGCAGGACAGGGGCTTCCAATGAAAAACTGTTTTTT. Translated: CASRTGASNEKLFF.